This TCR beta chain was recorded in a study of blood T cell repertoires in COVID-19. Looking at the study overall: The study drew acute and convalescent COVID-19 samples from the United States, Italy and Spain.

Per the germline V gene, CDR1 is LNHDA and CDR2 is SQIVND (reference sequence). The junction had 4 bases not matched to a gene; V was cut back by 2 bases and J by 5 bases. CDR3 size: 16 residues. Clones were sequenced by immunoSEQ multiplex PCR, and TCRdb holds only the in-frame ones, with some missing. This table has just over 90,000 clones, about nine tenths appearing once. The V call is TRBV19, the J call TRBJ2-3; TRBD2 agrees at 13 bases. This receptor was taken from a human donor with active COVID-19. The donor label of this sample is uncertain. Material for sequencing was peripheral blood. The CDR3 coding sequence is TGTGCCAGTAGTATAACGACTAGCGGGGGGTTAGATACGCAGTATTTT. Translation: CASSITTSGGLDTQYF.